This T cell receptor beta chain was captured in a study of CD8+ T cells in alopecia areata. About the study: Scoring of severity for treated patients was based on percentage of affected scalp area. Whole-study findings and limits: Lesional scalp displayed greater clonality than normal scalp, most notably in alopecia totalis/universalis.

Trimming cost V 8 bases and J 5 bases, with 13 bases left between them. Per germline, CDR1 MNHEY and CDR2 SMNVEV (reference sequence). The CDR3 consists of 13 residues. Following extraction, RNA underwent reverse transcription to cDNA, which served as the sequencing template. The table came from immunoSEQ multiplex PCR; TCRdb's copy has only in-frame clones and leaves some out. The sample records some 80,000 clones, around 60% being singletons. Notes on this clone: Its antigen remains unknown.

Treatment noted: oral pan-JAK inhibitor, 5-10 mg twice daily. The sequence was obtained from a human donor with alopecia areata. The sample was CD8+ T cells sorted from blood, taken at week 24, from a patient treated with tofacitinib. This chain joins TRBV27 and TRBJ2-1; D may be TRBD1 (6 bases). CDR3 loop: CASRAPGDNEQFF. CDR3 in DNA: TGTGCCAGCCGAGCACCAGGGGACAATGAGCAGTTCTTC.